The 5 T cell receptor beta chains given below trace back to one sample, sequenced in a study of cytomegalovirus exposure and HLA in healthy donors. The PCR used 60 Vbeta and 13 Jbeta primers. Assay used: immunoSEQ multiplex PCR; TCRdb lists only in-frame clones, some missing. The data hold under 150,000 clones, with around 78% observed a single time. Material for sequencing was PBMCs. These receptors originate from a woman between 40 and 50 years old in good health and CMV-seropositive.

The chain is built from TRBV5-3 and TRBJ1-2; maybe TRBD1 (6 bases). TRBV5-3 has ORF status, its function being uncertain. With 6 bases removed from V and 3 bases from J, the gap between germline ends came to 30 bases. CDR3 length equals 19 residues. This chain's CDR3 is CARTVQGRGADQIDYGYTF. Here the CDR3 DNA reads TGTGCCAGAACCGTTCAGGGGAGAGGGGCGGATCAAATTGACTATGGCTACACCTTC.

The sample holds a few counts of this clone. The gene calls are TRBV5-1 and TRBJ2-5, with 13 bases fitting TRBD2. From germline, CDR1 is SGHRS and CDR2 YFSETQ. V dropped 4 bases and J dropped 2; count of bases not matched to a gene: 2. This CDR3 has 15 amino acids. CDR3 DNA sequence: TGCGCCAGCAGCCGGGGACTAGCGGGGCAAGAGACCCAGTACTTC. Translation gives CASSRGLAGQETQYF.

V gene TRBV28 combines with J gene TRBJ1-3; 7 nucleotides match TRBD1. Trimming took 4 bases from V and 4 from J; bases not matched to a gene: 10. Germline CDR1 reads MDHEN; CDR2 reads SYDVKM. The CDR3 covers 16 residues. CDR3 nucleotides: TGTGCCAGCAGTTCCGGGACAGCACTAATCGGAAACACCATATATTTT. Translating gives CASSSGTALIGNTIYF.

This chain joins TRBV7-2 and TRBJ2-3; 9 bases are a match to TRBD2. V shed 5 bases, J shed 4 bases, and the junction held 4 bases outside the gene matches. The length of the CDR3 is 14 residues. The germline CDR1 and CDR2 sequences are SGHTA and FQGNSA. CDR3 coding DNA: TGTGCCAGCAGCCCGACTAGCGGCCCAGATACGCAGTATTTT. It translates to CASSPTSGPDTQYF.

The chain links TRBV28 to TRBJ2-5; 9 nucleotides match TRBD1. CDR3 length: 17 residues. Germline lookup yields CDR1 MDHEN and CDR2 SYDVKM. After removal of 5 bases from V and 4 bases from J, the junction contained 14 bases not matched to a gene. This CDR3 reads CASSKPTGGKGRETQYF. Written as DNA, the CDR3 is TGTGCCAGCAGTAAACCGACAGGGGGGAAAGGAAGAGAGACCCAGTACTTC.